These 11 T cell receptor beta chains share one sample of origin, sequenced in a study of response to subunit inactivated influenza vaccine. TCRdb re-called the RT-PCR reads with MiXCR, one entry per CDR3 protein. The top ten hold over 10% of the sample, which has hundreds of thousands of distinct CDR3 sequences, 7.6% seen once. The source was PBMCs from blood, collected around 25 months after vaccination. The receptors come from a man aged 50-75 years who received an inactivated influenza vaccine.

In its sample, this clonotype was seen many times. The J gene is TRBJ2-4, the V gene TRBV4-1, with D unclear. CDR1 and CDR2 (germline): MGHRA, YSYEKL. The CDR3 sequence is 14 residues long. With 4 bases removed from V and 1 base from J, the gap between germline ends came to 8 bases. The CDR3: CASSPEWAKNIQYF. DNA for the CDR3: TGCGCCAGCAGCCCCGAGTGGGCCAAAAACATTCAGTACTTC.

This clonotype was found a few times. The CDR3 sequence: CASSSQTGTSGSRDTGELFF. The CDR3, as DNA: TGTGCCAGCAGCTCACAAACCGGGACTAGCGGGAGTCGTGACACCGGGGAGCTGTTTTTT. This chain uses TRBV11-2 with TRBJ2-2; 14 bases map to TRBD2. V lost 4 bases to trimming and J lost 3 bases; unmatched junction nucleotides: 13. The germline V gene encodes CDR1 SGHAT and CDR2 FQNNGV. CDR3 size: 20 residues.

CDR3 nucleotides: TGCGCCAGCAGCCAAGGGGGACGGGGACAAGAGACCCAGTACTTC. Its protein product is CASSQGGRGQETQYF. This chain joins TRBV4-3 and TRBJ2-5; either TRBD1 or TRBD2 may supply D (5 bases each). The CDR3 loop spans 15 amino acids. The V gene lost 1 base and the J gene lost 2 bases, with 11 bases spanning the gap. CDR1 and CDR2 from the germline V gene are LGHNA and YSLEER.

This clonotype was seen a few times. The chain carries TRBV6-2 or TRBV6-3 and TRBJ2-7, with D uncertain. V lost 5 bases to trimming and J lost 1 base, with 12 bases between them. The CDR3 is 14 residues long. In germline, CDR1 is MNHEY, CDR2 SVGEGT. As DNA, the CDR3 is TGTGCCAGCAGTGCACAGAAAAGTTCCTACGAGCAGTACTTC. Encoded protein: CASSAQKSSYEQYF.

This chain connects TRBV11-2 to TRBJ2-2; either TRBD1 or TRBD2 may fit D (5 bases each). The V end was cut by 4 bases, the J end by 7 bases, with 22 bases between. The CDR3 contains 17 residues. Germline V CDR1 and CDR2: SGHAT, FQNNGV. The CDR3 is CASSSFEGQGANGELFF. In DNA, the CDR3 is TGTGCCAGCAGCTCCTTCGAGGGGCAGGGTGCTAACGGGGAGCTGTTTTTT.

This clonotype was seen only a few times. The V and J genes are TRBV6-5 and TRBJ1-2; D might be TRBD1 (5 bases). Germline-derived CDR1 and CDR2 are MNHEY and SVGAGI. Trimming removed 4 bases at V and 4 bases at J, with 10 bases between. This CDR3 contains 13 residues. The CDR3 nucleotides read TGTGCCAGCAGTTCCGTCGGGGCCTATGGCTACACCTTC. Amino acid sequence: CASSSVGAYGYTF.

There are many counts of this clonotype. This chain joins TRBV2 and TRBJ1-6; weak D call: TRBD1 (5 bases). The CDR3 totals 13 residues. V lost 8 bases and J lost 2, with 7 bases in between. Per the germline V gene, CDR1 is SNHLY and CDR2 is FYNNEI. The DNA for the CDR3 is TGTGCCAGCCTCAGGGCCTATAATTCACCCCTCCACTTT. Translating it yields CASLRAYNSPLHF.

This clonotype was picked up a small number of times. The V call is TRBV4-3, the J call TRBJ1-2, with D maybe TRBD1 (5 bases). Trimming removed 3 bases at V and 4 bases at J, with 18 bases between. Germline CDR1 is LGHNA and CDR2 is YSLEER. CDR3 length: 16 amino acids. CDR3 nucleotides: TGCGCCAGCAGCCAGAATAGACAGCTAATAGGCTATGGCTACACCTTC. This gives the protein CASSQNRQLIGYGYTF.

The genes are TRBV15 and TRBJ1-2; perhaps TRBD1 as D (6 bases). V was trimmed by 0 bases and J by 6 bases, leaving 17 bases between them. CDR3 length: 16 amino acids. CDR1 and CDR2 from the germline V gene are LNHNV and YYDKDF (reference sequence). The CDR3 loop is CATSRDLGGASDGYTF. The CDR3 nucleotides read TGTGCCACCAGCAGAGATTTGGGGGGCGCGAGCGATGGCTACACCTTC. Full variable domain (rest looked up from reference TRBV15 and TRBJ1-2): DAMVIQNPRYQVTQFGKPVTLSCSQTLNHNVMYWYQQKSSQAPKLLFHYYDKDFNNEADTPDNFQSRRPNTSFCFLDIRSPGLGDTAMYLCATSRDLGGASDGYTFGSGTRLTVV.

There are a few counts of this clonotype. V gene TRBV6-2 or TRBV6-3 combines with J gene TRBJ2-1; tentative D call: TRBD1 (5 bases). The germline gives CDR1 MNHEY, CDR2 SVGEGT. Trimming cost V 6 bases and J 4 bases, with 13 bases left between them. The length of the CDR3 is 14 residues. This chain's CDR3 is CASSRPTDYNEQFF. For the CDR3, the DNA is TGTGCCAGCAGCAGACCGACAGATTACAATGAGCAGTTCTTC.

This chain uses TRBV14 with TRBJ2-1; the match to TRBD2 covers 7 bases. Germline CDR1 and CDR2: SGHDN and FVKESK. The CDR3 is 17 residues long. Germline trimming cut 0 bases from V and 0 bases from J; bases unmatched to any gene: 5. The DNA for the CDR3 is TGTGCCAGCAGCCAAGAGGACGGCGGGAGCTCCTACAATGAGCAGTTCTTC. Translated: CASSQEDGGSSYNEQFF.